These 11 T cell receptor beta chains share one sample of origin, sequenced in a study of Graves' ophthalmopathy and Graves' hyperthyroidism. Amplification from RNA transcripts yielded the TCR beta CDR3 regions. First-round RT-PCR employed HTBI primers, with a second-round multiplex PCR after it. TCRdb used MiXCR to reprocess the multiplex PCR reads, holding one entry per CDR3 protein. The table has fewer than 400,000 distinct CDR3 sequences, approximately 16% seen once. The sequencing sample was made of peripheral blood. These receptors were obtained from a woman under 30 with Graves' ophthalmopathy.

This clonotype has a count of ten or more. The rearrangement uses TRBV2 and TRBJ1-3; no clear D gene. The length of the CDR3 is 15 residues. Trimming took 2 bases from V and 0 from J, leaving 8 bases between them. Germline V gives CDR1 SNHLY, CDR2 FYNNEI. The CDR3 DNA reads as TGTGCCAGCAGTGAAATACTGATCTCTGGAAACACCATATATTTT. Translating it yields CASSEILISGNTIYF.

This clonotype came up many times. This chain uses TRBV7-2 with TRBJ2-7; unclear D gene. Germline CDR1 is SGHTA and CDR2 is FQGNSA. CDR3 length: 14 amino acids. The germline V and J ends were trimmed by 5 bases and 3 bases, with 14 bases remaining between them. This CDR3 reads CASSGHTSRYEQYF. The CDR3 bases are TGTGCCAGCAGCGGGCACACCTCTCGCTACGAGCAGTACTTC.

This clonotype was observed at least ten times. The rearrangement uses TRBV29-1 and TRBJ1-5; tentative D call: TRBD1 (5 bases). Germline-derived CDR1 and CDR2 are SQVTM and ANQGSEA. Deletions cut 6 bases from V and 5 bases from J, with 17 bases between. There are 14 residues in the CDR3. The CDR3, as DNA: TGCAGCGTCCGGCCCAGGGAAGAGGATCAGCCCCAGCATTTT. Translating gives CSVRPREEDQPQHF.

This clonotype was recorded many times. The chain carries TRBV18 and TRBJ1-1; D is possibly TRBD1 (6 bases). Trimming removed 4 bases at V and 7 bases at J, with 19 bases between. Germline V gives CDR1 KGHSH, CDR2 LQKENI. CDR3 length: 15 amino acids. The CDR3: CASSRPDGTSNEAFF. In DNA, the CDR3 is TGTGCCAGCTCACGACCAGACGGGACATCGAATGAAGCTTTCTTT.

This clonotype was seen at least ten times. The V and J genes are TRBV10-3 and TRBJ1-1; D gene unclear. CDR3 length: 14 residues. Trimming removed 2 bases from V and 0 bases from J, with 7 bases in between. Germline-derived CDR1 and CDR2 are ENHRY and SYGVKD. The CDR3 spells CAISETAMNTEAFF. The CDR3 coding sequence is TGTGCCATCAGTGAGACGGCTATGAACACTGAAGCTTTCTTT.

This clonotype was counted at least ten times. The V and J genes are TRBV4-3 and TRBJ1-6; 7 nucleotides line up with TRBD1. The V gene end was trimmed by 0 bases and the J gene end by 9 bases; junction bases not matched to a gene: 5. The CDR3 length is 15 residues. Germline CDR1 and CDR2: LGHNA and YSLEER. DNA for the CDR3: TGCGCCAGCAGCCAAGATGGACAGGAAGGTTCACCCCTCCACTTT. It is translated as CASSQDGQEGSPLHF.

This clonotype was counted ten times or more. The CDR3: CASSLDRDSQPQHF. The DNA of the CDR3 is TGTGCCAGCAGCTTAGATAGGGATTCTCAGCCCCAGCATTTT. The chain carries TRBV11-2 and TRBJ1-5; D remains ambiguous. The CDR3 extends over 14 amino acids. Germline lookup yields CDR1 SGHAT and CDR2 FQNNGV. The V and J ends lost 0 bases and 6 bases respectively, with 9 bases between them.

This clonotype was seen ten or more times. The J gene is TRBJ1-3, the V gene TRBV30; no clear D. Germline values: CDR1 GTSNPN, CDR2 SVGIG (reference sequence). Trimming removed 0 bases at V and 4 bases at J, with 10 bases between. CDR3 length: 14 residues. The CDR3 loop is CAWSVRAGGNTIYF. The CDR3 DNA reads TGTGCCTGGAGTGTGAGGGCGGGCGGAAACACCATATATTTT.

This clonotype was seen many times. The gene calls are TRBV7-9 and TRBJ2-7, with 7 bases aligning to TRBD1. Trimming removed 5 bases from V and 1 base from J; junction bases left unmatched: 11. CDR1 SEHNR and CDR2 FQNEAQ come from the germline V gene (reference sequence). This CDR3 region has 16 residues. DNA of the CDR3: TGTGCCAGCAGCCACCCGGGACAGCAGGTTTCCTACGAGCAGTACTTC. It encodes CASSHPGQQVSYEQYF.

This clonotype was detected ten times or more. The V and J genes are TRBV6-1 and TRBJ1-5; a possible D gene is TRBD1 (6 bases). This CDR3 region has 16 residues. V lost 6 bases, J lost 2 bases, and 17 bases lay in between. From germline, CDR1 is MNHNS and CDR2 SASEGT. The CDR3 DNA reads as TGTGCCAGCAGAAATATCAGGGGTATCGGCAATCAGCCCCAGCATTTT. It is translated as CASRNIRGIGNQPQHF.

This clonotype has ten or more counts. This rearrangement joins TRBV11-2 to TRBJ1-6; weak D call: TRBD1 (5 bases). Trimming stripped 4 bases from V and 8 bases from J, with 15 bases between. Germline V CDR1 and CDR2: SGHAT, FQNNGV. CDR3 length: 15 residues. Written as DNA, the CDR3 is TGTGCCAGCAGCTCCCGGACACGAAACTATTCACCCCTCCACTTT. Its protein product is CASSSRTRNYSPLHF.